This is a list of T cell receptor beta chains from one sample in a study of T-cell memory formation after mild COVID-19. MiXCR, run by TCRdb on the 5' RACE reads, gives a single entry per CDR3 protein. Among 280,000 or so distinct CDR3 sequences listed, under 20% were seen once. Sequencing was carried out using PBMCs or a T cell subset sorted from them (not recorded which). These receptors all stem from a man between 18 and 35 years old who had mild COVID-19 (a few samples of this study predate the infection). Cell type and time point are not known. Both conserved end residues are part of each CDR3. The D gene is left open where the match is weak. Some rows mark clone size as missing; the rest say once, few, many or name a class of expanded clone.

13	NA	TRBJ1-2	TRBV10-2	NA	TGCGCCAGCTTGGACAGAACTTTTTATGGCTACACCTTC	CASLDRTFYGYTF
13	NA	TRBJ2-1	TRBV25-1	NA	TGTGCCAGCAGTGTCATACAGGGCGGCGAGCAGTTCTTC	CASSVIQGGEQFF
14	NA	TRBJ2-5	TRBV7-2	few	TGTGCCAGCAGCTTACATTCAGGGGAAGAGACCCAGTACTTC	CASSLHSGEETQYF
14	TRBD1	TRBJ1-1	TRBV7-6	NA	TGTGCCAGCAGCGCTACAGGGGCGAACACTGAAGCTTTCTTT	CASSATGANTEAFF
15	NA	TRBJ1-2	TRBV6-5	few	TGTGCCAGCAGTTACACGACAGGCCGCCTCTATGGCTACACCTTC	CASSYTTGRLYGYTF
17	NA	TRBJ2-3	TRBV18	NA	TGTGCCAGCTCACCCTTCGATACTAGTTTGGGCACAGATACGCAGTATTTT	CASSPFDTSLGTDTQYF
15	NA	TRBJ2-1	TRBV6-2/TRBV6-3	NA	TGTGCCAGCAGAGCCGGGGCGAGCTCCTACAATGAGCAGTTCTTC	CASRAGASSYNEQFF
15	TRBD2	TRBJ2-1	TRBV25-1	many	TGTGCCAGCAGCCTCGTAGCGGGTGGGGTCAATGAGCAGTTCTTC	CASSLVAGGVNEQFF
16	NA	TRBJ2-2	TRBV7-6	few	TGTGCCAGCAGCTTAGTCGGAGGGTTTGGAACCGGGGAGCTGTTTTTT	CASSLVGGFGTGELFF
14	NA	TRBJ1-2	TRBV7-2	few	TGTGCCAGCAGCCTCAGGGGACCATCCCGAGGCTACACCTTC	CASSLRGPSRGYTF
15	NA	TRBJ2-3	TRBV9	few	TGTGCCAGCAGCGTTGGTGTTTCTAGTCCAGATACGCAGTATTTT	CASSVGVSSPDTQYF
15	TRBD1	TRBJ2-7	TRBV30	many	TGTGCCTGGACCCGGGGGACAGGGATAACCTACGAGCAGTACTTC	CAWTRGTGITYEQYF
13	NA	TRBJ2-5	TRBV7-2	NA	TGTGCCAGCAGCTTAGATCTCCCAGAGACCCAGTACTTC	CASSLDLPETQYF
14	NA	TRBJ1-1	TRBV3-1	few	TGTGCCAGCAGCCATCAAGGGGGGAACACTGAAGCTTTCTTT	CASSHQGGNTEAFF
13	NA	TRBJ1-1	TRBV11-2	few	TGTGCCAGCAGCCAAACCGGTTTGGGTGAAGCTTTCTTT	CASSQTGLGEAFF
14	NA	TRBJ2-2	TRBV6-2/TRBV6-3	NA	TGTGCCAGCAGTTATTCACCTAAGACCGGGGAGCTGTTTTTT	CASSYSPKTGELFF
16	TRBD2	TRBJ2-1	TRBV24-1	NA	TGTGCCACCAGTGATCAGACTAGCGGGGTCTACAATGAGCAGTTCTTC	CATSDQTSGVYNEQFF
18	NA	TRBJ2-3	TRBV5-1	NA	TGCGCCAGCAGCTTGAACGGACGGGAGCGTTGGGGGACAGATACGCAGTATTTT	CASSLNGRERWGTDTQYF
13	NA	TRBJ1-2	TRBV25-1	NA	TGTGCCAGCAGTCCCTGGGTAGACTATGGCTACACCTTC	CASSPWVDYGYTF
13	NA	TRBJ1-1	TRBV9	few	TGTGCCAGCAGCGTAGATTTCAGAACTGAAGCTTTCTTT	CASSVDFRTEAFF
14	TRBD2	TRBJ2-7	TRBV5-1	many	TGCGCCAGCCGAACCGGACTAGCGGGGGGCGAGCAGTACTTC	CASRTGLAGGEQYF
15	NA	TRBJ2-7	TRBV4-3	few	TGCGCCAGCAGCCAAGAGAGGCGAAGCTGGAACGAGCAGTACTTC	CASSQERRSWNEQYF
11	NA	TRBJ1-2	TRBV28	NA	TGTGCCAGCAGTTTACGGTTGGGCTACACCTTC	CASSLRLGYTF
17	NA	TRBJ2-3	TRBV4-3	NA	TGCGCCAGCAGCCAAGACACCCTTGGAGGGCGATGGAATACGCAGTATTTT	CASSQDTLGGRWNTQYF
14	NA	TRBJ1-2	TRBV7-9	few	TGTGCCAGCAGCTTAGCGCTGGAGACTTATGGCTACACCTTC	CASSLALETYGYTF
15	TRBD2	TRBJ2-7	TRBV6-6	NA	TGTGCCAGCAGATCTACTAGCGGGGGGGTGGACGAGCAGTACTTC	CASRSTSGGVDEQYF
14	NA	TRBJ1-5	TRBV16	NA	TGTGCCAGCAGCACAACAGGGCCCAATCAGCCCCAGCATTTT	CASSTTGPNQPQHF
14	TRBD1	TRBJ1-2	TRBV5-1	NA	TGCGCCACCTCCTCGGACAGGGCAGGCTATGGCTACACCTTC	CATSSDRAGYGYTF
14	NA	TRBJ2-5	TRBV12-3/TRBV12-4	many	TGTGCCAGCAGACACACTATACGAGGGGAGACCCAGTACTTC	CASRHTIRGETQYF
15	NA	TRBJ2-5	TRBV9	NA	TGTGCCAGCAGCGTAGATAGGGGGGGCCAAGAGACCCAGTACTTC	CASSVDRGGQETQYF
16	TRBD2	TRBJ2-1	TRBV5-1	few	TGCGCCAGCAGATTTGGGTCTAGCGGGGGGGCCGGTGAGCAGTTCTTC	CASRFGSSGGAGEQFF
15	TRBD2	TRBJ2-3	TRBV5-1	NA	TGCGCCAGCAGCTTGGAGCCAGCGGGGGGGCGTACGCAGTATTTT	CASSLEPAGGRTQYF
16	TRBD2	TRBJ2-1	TRBV4-3	NA	TGCGCCAGCAGCTCCCGGGGACTAGCCGCCTACAATGAGCAGTTCTTC	CASSSRGLAAYNEQFF
12	TRBD2	TRBJ2-5	TRBV20-1	few	TGCAGTGCGAGGACTAGCGAGGAGACCCAGTACTTC	CSARTSEETQYF
14	TRBD1	TRBJ1-1	TRBV29-1	NA	TGCAGCGTACTTGACTACAGGGGGGACACTGAAGCTTTCTTT	CSVLDYRGDTEAFF